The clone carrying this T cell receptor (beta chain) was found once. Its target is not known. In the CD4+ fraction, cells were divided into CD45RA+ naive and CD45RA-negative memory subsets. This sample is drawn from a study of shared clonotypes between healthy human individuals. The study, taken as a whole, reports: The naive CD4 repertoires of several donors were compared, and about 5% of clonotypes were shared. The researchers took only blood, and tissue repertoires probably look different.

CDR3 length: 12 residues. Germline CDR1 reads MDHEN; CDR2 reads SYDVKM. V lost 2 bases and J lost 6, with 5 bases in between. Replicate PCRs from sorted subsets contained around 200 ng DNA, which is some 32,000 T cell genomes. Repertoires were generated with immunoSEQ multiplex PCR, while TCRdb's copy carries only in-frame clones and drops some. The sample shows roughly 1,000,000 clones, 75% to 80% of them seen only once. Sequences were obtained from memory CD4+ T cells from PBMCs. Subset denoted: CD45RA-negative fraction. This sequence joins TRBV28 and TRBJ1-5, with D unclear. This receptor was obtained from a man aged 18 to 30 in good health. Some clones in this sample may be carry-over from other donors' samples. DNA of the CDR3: TGTGCCAGCAGTTTAATAGCTCAGCCCCAGCATTTT. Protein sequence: CASSLIAQPQHF.